This TCR beta chain was retrieved from a study of blood T cells in healthy people across ages. Through a sample-barcoded 5' primer and a J-beta primer mix, a second PCR was run for about 6 to 11 cycles. MiXCR was run by TCRdb on the 5' RACE reads, yielding one entry per CDR3 protein. The sample shows 750,000 to 950,000 distinct CDR3 sequences, about 27% of them seen only once. This clonotype came up many times. The sample also formed part of further work on T cells of mothers and their children.

The sequence came from a woman between 40 and 50 years old in good health. The sample comprised blood.

CDR3 residues: CASSLDHGGYGYTF. DNA for the CDR3: TGCGCCAGCAGCTTGGATCATGGAGGCTATGGCTACACCTTC. The rearrangement links TRBV5-1 to TRBJ1-2, with D uncertain. Germline V CDR1 and CDR2: SGHRS, YFSETQ. The CDR3 is made up of 14 amino acids. V shed 0 bases and J shed 4 bases, with 10 bases lying between them.